The next 2 T cell receptor beta chains were all read from a single sample in a study of post-analysis software for immune sequencing data. No antigen has been identified for these receptors. Study-level results: With TRBV5-6, TRBV5-1 and TRBV20-1 included, several TRBV segments were more frequent in patients than in controls.

Unique molecular identifiers featured in each of the TCR beta cDNA libraries. From the PCR reads, TCRdb called clonotypes with MiXCR, one entry per CDR3 protein. In the table there are about 770,000 distinct CDR3 sequences, more than 45% of which are singletons. Sequenced: blood. The receptors stem from a girl between 5 and 17 years old with multiple sclerosis.

This clonotype occurred once. The V and J genes are TRBV7-9 and TRBJ2-5; possible D gene TRBD1, 6 bases. The J call could be wrong; TRBJ2-7 is a better fit for the DNA end. CDR3 length: 14 residues. CDR1 is SEHNR and CDR2 is FQNEAQ in the germline V gene (reference sequence). The CDR3 bases are TGTGCCAGCAGCATGACCGGGACAAAGCCCGAGCAGTACTTC. This translates into CASSMTGTKPEQYF.

Concerning this clonotype: At one of its ends the junction is not consistent with the germline gene, which may arise from a read error. The chain is built from TRBV18 and TRBJ2-5; D might be TRBD1 (5 bases). CDR3 length: 15 amino acids. Germline V lookup: CDR1 KGHSH, CDR2 LQKENI. The CDR3 spells CANSPLGRAQETQYF. The CDR3 DNA sequence: TGTGCCAACTCACCGTTGGGCAGGGCACAAGAGACCCAGTACTTC.